One sample yielded the 9 T cell receptor beta chains listed below, sequenced in a study of blood T cell repertoires in COVID-19. Assay: immunoSEQ multiplex PCR; the TCRdb copy retains only in-frame clones and omits some. Counted here are 150,000 or so clones, around 81% occurring once; the ten biggest clones make up under 4.5%. The sequenced material came from peripheral blood. The origin of the receptors is an older woman with acute or convalescent COVID-19.

The CDR3 protein is CASSPRQGRETQYF. CDR3 bases: TGTGCCAGCAGCCCCCGACAGGGGCGAGAGACCCAGTACTTC. The gene calls are TRBV7-2 and TRBJ2-5; 8 nucleotides align to TRBD1. The CDR3 contains 14 residues. CDR1 and CDR2 from the germline V gene are SGHTA and FQGNSA. With V trimmed by 5 bases and J by 4 bases, 6 bases remained unmatched.

The sample holds a few counts of this clone. The V call is TRBV3-1 (or the pseudogene TRBV3-2), the J call TRBJ2-5; TRBD2 agrees at 7 bases. The CDR3 totals 15 residues. With V trimmed by 1 base and J by 2 bases, 4 bases remained unmatched. Looked up from germline, CDR1 is LGHDT and CDR2 is YNNKEL (reference sequence). In nucleotides, the CDR3 is TGTGCCAGCAGCCAAGGCGGGAGCCGGCAAGAGACCCAGTACTTC. As protein: CASSQGGSRQETQYF.

V gene TRBV11-2 combines with J gene TRBJ2-2; 9 bases are shared with TRBD2. The CDR3 contains 16 residues. Germline CDR1 is SGHAT and CDR2 is FQNNGV. J was trimmed by 8 bases and V by 3 bases; bases with no gene match: 10. The CDR3 loop is CASSFLGSGRPGELFF. The CDR3 region has the DNA TGTGCCAGCAGCTTTTTGGGTAGCGGGAGACCTGGGGAGCTGTTTTTT.

The chain links TRBV5-8 to TRBJ1-5, with a weak D call TRBD1 (5 bases). Germline V lookup: CDR1 SGHTS, CDR2 YDEGEE. CDR3 length equals 13 residues. The germline V and J ends were trimmed by 0 bases and 7 bases, with 8 bases remaining between them. The CDR3, as DNA: TGTGCCAGCAGCTTGGTAGGGGTACAGCCCCAGCATTTT. It is translated as CASSLVGVQPQHF.

This clone was recorded many times. This chain joins TRBV10-3 and TRBJ1-3, with 7 nucleotides matching TRBD1. J was trimmed by 0 bases and V by 5 bases; bases with no gene match: 7. The CDR3 contains 16 residues. Germline V gives CDR1 ENHRY, CDR2 SYGVKD. In nucleotides, the CDR3 is TGTGCCATCAGTAACAGGGGCAAAAGCTCTGGAAACACCATATATTTT. It yields the protein CAISNRGKSSGNTIYF.

J is TRBJ1-2 and V is TRBV25-1, with D maybe TRBD1 (5 bases). The V gene lost 8 bases and the J gene lost 8 bases, with 15 bases spanning the gap. This CDR3 has 12 amino acids. Germline V lookup: CDR1 MGHDK, CDR2 SYGVNS. This chain's CDR3 is CASRDFRSGYTF. CDR3 bases: TGTGCCAGCCGGGACTTTCGATCCGGCTACACCTTC.

This chain links TRBV7-7 with TRBJ2-6; D is unresolved. The V gene lost 2 bases and the J gene lost 0 bases, with 14 bases spanning the gap. CDR3 length equals 18 residues. Germline V lookup: CDR1 SSHAT, CDR2 FNYEAQ (reference sequence). Here the CDR3 DNA reads TGTGCCAGCAGCTTAATGGTAGCCGGTAGCTCTGGGGCCAACGTCCTGACTTTC. Translation gives CASSLMVAGSSGANVLTF.

The rearrangement joins TRBV18 to TRBJ2-7; a possible D gene is TRBD1 (6 bases). Germline V gene data show CDR1 as KGHSH and CDR2 as LQKENI. V lost 2 bases to trimming and J lost 6 bases, with 11 bases between them. The CDR3 sequence is 13 residues long. CDR3 loop: CASSPDQGREQYF. Written as DNA, the CDR3 is TGTGCCAGCTCACCAGATCAGGGGCGCGAGCAGTACTTC.

The chain links TRBV5-1 to TRBJ1-1, with a weak D call TRBD1 (6 bases). The CDR3 spans 14 residues. CDR1 and CDR2 from the germline V gene are SGHRS and YFSETQ. Deletions cut 3 bases from V and 1 base from J, with 10 bases between. Here the CDR3 DNA reads TGCGCCAGCAGCTGGCAGGGGCAGAACACTGAAGCTTTCTTT. It codes for CASSWQGQNTEAFF.